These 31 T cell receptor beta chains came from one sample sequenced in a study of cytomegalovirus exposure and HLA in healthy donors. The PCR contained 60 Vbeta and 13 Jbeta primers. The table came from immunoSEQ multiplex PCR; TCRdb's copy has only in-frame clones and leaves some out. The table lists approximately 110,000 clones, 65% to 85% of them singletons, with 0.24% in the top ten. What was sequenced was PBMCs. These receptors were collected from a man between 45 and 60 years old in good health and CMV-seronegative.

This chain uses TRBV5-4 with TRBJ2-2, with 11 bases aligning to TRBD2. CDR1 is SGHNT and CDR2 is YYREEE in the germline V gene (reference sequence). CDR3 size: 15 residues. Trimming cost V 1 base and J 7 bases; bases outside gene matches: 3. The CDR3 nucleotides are TGTGCCAGCAGCTTGACTAGCGGGAGTATCGGGGAGCTGTTTTTT. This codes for CASSLTSGSIGELFF.

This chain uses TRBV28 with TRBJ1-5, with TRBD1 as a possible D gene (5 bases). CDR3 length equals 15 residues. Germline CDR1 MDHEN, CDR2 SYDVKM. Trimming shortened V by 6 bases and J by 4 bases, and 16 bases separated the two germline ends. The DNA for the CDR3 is TGTGCCAGCAGCTATACAGGTAGGGGTAATCAGCCCCAGCATTTT. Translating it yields CASSYTGRGNQPQHF.

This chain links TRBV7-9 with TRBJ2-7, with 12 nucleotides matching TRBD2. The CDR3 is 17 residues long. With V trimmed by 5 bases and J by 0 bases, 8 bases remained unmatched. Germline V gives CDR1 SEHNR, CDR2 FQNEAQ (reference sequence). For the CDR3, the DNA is TGTGCCAGCAGCCGGGGACTAGCGGGTTCGTTCTCCTACGAGCAGTACTTC. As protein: CASSRGLAGSFSYEQYF.

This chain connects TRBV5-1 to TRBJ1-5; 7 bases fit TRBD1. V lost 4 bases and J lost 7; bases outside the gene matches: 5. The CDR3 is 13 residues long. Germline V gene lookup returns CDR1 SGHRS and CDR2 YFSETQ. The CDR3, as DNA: TGCGCCAGCAGCACAGGGGAGGACCAGCCCCAGCATTTT. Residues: CASSTGEDQPQHF.

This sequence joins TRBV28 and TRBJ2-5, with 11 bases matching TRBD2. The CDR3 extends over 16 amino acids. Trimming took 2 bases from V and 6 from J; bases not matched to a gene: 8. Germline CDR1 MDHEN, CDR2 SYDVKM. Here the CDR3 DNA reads TGTGCCAGCAGTTTAGTACTAGCGGGAGAGCGAAAGACCCAGTACTTC. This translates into CASSLVLAGERKTQYF.

In DNA, the CDR3 is TGTGCCAGCTCCCCCGGGACGGGAGTGGGCACAGATACGCAGTATTTT. This translates into CASSPGTGVGTDTQYF. The gene calls are TRBV18 and TRBJ2-3; perhaps TRBD2 as D (6 bases). Per germline, CDR1 KGHSH and CDR2 LQKENI. The V end was cut by 6 bases, the J end by 1 base, with 17 bases between. CDR3 length equals 16 residues.

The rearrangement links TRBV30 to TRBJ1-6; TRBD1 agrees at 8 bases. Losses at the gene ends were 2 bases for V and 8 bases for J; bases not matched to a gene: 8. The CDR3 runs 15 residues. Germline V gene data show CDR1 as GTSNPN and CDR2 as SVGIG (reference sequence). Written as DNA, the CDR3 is TGTGCCTGGAGTATAAAGACAGGGGAATATTCACCCCTCCACTTT. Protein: CAWSIKTGEYSPLHF.

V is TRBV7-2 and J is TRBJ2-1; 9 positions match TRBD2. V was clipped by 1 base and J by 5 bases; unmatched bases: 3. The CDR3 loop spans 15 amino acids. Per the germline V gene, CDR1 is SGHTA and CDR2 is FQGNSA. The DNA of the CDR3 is TGTGCCAGCAGCTTAGTGGCGGGGGGGAACAATGAGCAGTTCTTC. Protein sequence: CASSLVAGGNNEQFF.

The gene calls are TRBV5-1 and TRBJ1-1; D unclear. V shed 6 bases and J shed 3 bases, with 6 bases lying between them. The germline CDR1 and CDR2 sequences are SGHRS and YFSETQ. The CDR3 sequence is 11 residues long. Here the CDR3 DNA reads TGCGCCAGCAACCGGGACACTGAAGCTTTCTTT. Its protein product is CASNRDTEAFF.

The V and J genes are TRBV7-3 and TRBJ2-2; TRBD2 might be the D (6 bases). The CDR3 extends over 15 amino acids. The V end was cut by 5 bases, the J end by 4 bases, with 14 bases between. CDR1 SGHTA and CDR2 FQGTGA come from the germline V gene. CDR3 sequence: CASSPGGAITGELFF. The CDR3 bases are TGTGCCAGCAGCCCCGGCGGGGCGATCACCGGGGAGCTGTTTTTT.

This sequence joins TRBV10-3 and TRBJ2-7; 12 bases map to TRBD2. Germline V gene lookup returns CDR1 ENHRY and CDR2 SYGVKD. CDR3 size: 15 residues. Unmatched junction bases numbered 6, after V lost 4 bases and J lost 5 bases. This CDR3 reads CAISVTSGGIDEQYF. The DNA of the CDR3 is TGTGCCATCAGTGTCACTAGCGGGGGGATTGACGAGCAGTACTTC.

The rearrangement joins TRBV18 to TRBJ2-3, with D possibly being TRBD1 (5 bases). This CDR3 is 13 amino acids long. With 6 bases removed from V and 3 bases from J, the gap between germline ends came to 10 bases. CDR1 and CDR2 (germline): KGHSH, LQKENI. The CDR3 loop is CASSPSGTDTQYF. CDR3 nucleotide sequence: TGTGCCAGCTCCCCTTCAGGGACAGATACGCAGTATTTT.

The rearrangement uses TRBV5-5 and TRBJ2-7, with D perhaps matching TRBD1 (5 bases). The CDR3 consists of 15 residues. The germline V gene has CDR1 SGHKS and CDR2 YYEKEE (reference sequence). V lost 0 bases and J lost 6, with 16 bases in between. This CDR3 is CASSLEAGRNFEQYF. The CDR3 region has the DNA TGTGCCAGCAGCTTGGAGGCAGGGCGGAATTTCGAGCAGTACTTC. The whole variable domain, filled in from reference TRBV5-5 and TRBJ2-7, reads DAGVTQSPTHLIKTRGQQVTLRCSPISGHKSVSWYQQVLGQGPQFIFQYYEKEERGRGNFPDRFSARQFPNYSSELNVNALLLGDSALYLCASSLEAGRNFEQYFGPGTRLTVT.

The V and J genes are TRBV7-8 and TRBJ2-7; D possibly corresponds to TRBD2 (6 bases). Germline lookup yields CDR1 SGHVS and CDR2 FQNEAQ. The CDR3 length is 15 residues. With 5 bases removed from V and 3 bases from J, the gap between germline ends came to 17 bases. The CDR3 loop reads CASSPGTLGGYEQYF. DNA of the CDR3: TGTGCCAGCAGCCCCGGGACTTTGGGCGGCTACGAGCAGTACTTC.

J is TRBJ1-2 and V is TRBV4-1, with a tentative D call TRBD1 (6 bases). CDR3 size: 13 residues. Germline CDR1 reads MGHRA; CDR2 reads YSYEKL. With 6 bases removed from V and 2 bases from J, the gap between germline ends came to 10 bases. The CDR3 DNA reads TGCGCCAGCAGACAGGGTGGAAACTATGGCTACACCTTC. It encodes CASRQGGNYGYTF.

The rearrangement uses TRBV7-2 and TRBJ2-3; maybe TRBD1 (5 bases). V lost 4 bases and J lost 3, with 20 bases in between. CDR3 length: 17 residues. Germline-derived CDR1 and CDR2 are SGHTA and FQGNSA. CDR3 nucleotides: TGTGCCAGCAGCTGGCTAGGGGCGTCCTCAGAGACAGATACGCAGTATTTT. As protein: CASSWLGASSETDTQYF.

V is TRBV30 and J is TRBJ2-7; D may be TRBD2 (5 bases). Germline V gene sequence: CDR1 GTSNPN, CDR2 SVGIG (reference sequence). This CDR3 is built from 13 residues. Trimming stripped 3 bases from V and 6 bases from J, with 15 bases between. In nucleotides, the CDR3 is TGTGCCTGGAGGGCCTCACTCGAGGGCGAGCAGTACTTC. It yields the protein CAWRASLEGEQYF.

CDR3 nucleotide sequence: TGCGGGCAGAGCTCTGGAAACACCATATATTTT. Translation: CGQSSGNTIYF. The chain has TRBV29-1 and TRBJ1-3, with D hard to call. This CDR3 comprises 11 residues. Germline V gene sequence: CDR1 SQVTM, CDR2 ANQGSEA.

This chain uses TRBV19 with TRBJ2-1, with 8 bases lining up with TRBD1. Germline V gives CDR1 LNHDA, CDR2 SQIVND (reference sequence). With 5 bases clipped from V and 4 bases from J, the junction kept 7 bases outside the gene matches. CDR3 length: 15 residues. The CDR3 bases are TGTGCCAGTAGTCCCGGACAGGGTCAATACAATGAGCAGTTCTTC. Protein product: CASSPGQGQYNEQFF.

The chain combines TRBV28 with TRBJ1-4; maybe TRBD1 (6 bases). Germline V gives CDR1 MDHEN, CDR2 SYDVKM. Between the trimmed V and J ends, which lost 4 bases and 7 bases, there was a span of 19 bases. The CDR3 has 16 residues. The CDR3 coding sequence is TGTGCCAGCAGTTCCCTAATTACAGGGAACCGTGAAAAACTGTTTTTT. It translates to CASSSLITGNREKLFF.

The CDR3 is CASSELDTANYGYTF. Here the CDR3 DNA reads TGTGCCAGCAGTGAATTAGACACAGCTAACTATGGCTACACCTTC. The gene calls are TRBV25-1 and TRBJ1-2; no clear D. The germline V gene encodes CDR1 MGHDK and CDR2 SYGVNS. Trimming stripped 1 base from V and 0 bases from J, with 9 bases between. The length of the CDR3 is 15 residues.

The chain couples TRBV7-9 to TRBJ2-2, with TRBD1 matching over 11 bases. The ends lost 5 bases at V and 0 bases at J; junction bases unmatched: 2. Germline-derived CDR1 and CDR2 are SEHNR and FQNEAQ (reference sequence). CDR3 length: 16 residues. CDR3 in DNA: TGTGCCAGCAGCGGACAGGGGGCTTCGAACACCGGGGAGCTGTTTTTT. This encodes CASSGQGASNTGELFF. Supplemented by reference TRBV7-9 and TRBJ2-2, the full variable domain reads DTGVSQNPRHKITKRGQNVTFRCDPISEHNRLYWYRQTLGQGPEFLTYFQNEAQLEKSRLLSDRFSAERPKGSFSTLEIQRTEQGDSAMYLCASSGQGASNTGELFFGEGSRLTVL.

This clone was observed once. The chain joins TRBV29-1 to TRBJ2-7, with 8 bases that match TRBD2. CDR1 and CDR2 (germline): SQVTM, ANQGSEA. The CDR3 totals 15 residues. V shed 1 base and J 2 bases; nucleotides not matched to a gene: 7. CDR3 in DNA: TGCAGCGTTGAAGGCGGGGGGCCGAAGGCCTACGAGCAGTACTTC. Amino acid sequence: CSVEGGGPKAYEQYF.

The CDR3 reads CASSPAGTSPHEQFF. The DNA for the CDR3 is TGCGCCAGCAGCCCCGCCGGGACTAGCCCCCATGAGCAGTTCTTC. J is TRBJ2-1 and V is TRBV5-1; 9 nucleotides line up with TRBD2. Germline V gene sequence: CDR1 SGHRS, CDR2 YFSETQ. With V trimmed by 4 bases and J by 8 bases, 10 bases remained unmatched. This CDR3 comprises 15 residues.

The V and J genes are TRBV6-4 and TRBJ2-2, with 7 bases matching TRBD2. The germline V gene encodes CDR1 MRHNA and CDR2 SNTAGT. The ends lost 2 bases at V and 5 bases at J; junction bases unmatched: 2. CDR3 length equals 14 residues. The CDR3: CASSDTSETGELFF. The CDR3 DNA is TGTGCCAGCAGTGACACTAGCGAAACCGGGGAGCTGTTTTTT.

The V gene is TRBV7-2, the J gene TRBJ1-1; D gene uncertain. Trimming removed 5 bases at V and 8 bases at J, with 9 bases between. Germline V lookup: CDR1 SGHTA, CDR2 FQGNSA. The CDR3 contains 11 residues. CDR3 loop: CASSRRREAFF. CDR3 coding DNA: TGTGCCAGCAGCCGCCGCCGGGAAGCTTTCTTT.

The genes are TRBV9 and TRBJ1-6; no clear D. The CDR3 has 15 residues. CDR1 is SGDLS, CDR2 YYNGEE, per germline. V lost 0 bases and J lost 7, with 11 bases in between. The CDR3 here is CASSVGVRLNSPLHF. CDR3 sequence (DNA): TGTGCCAGCAGCGTAGGGGTCCGACTGAATTCACCCCTCCACTTT.

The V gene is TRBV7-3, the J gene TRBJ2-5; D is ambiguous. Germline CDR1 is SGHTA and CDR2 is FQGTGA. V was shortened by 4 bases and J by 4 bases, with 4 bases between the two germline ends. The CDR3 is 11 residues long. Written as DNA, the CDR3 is TGTGCCAGCAGCTCCGGAGAGACCCAGTACTTC. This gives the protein CASSSGETQYF.

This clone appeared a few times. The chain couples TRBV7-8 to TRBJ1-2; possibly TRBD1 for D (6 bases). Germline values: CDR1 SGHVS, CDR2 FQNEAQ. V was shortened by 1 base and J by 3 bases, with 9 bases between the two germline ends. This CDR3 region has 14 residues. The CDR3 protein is CASSLGHRDYGYTF. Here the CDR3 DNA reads TGTGCCAGCAGCTTAGGGCACAGGGACTATGGCTACACCTTC.

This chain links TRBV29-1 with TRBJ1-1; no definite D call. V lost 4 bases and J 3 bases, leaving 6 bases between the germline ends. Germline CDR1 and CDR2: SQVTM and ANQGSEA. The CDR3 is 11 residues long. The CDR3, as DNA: TGCAGCGTTGTGCGGGACACTGAAGCTTTCTTT. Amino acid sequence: CSVVRDTEAFF.

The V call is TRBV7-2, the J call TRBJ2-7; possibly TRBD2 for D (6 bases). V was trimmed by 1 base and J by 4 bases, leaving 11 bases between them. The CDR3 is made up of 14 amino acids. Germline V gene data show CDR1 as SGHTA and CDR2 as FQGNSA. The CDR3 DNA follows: TGTGCCAGCAGCTTAGGGACTACCACATACGAGCAGTACTTC. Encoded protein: CASSLGTTTYEQYF.